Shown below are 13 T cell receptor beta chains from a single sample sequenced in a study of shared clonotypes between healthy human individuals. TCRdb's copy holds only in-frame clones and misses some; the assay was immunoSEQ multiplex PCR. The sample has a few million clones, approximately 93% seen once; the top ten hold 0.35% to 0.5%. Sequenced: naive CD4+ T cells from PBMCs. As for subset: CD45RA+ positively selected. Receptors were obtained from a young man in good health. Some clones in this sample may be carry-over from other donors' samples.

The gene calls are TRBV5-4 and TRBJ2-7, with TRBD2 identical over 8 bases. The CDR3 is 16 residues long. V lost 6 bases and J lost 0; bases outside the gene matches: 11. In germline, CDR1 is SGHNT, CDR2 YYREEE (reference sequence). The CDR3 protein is CASNRGGGDSSYEQYF. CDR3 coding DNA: TGTGCCAGCAACCGGGGGGGCGGAGACAGCTCCTACGAGCAGTACTTC.

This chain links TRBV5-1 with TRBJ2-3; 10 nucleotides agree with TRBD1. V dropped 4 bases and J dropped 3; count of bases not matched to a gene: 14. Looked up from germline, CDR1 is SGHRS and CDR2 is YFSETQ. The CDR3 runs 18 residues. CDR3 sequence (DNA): TGCGCCAGCAGCATACTACCGGGACAGGGGATGGATACAGATACGCAGTATTTT. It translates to CASSILPGQGMDTDTQYF.

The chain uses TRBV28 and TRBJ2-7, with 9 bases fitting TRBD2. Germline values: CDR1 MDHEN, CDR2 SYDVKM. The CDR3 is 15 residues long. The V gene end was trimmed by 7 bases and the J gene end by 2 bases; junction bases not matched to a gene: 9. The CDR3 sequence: CASTARTSVTYEQYF. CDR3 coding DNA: TGTGCCAGCACGGCCCGGACTAGCGTGACCTACGAGCAGTACTTC.

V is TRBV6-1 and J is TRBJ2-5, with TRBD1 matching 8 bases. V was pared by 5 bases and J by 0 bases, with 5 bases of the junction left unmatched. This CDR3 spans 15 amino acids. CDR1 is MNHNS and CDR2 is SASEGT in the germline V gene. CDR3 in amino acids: CASSRPGQDQETQYF. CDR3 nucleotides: TGTGCCAGCAGTCGACCGGGACAGGACCAAGAGACCCAGTACTTC.

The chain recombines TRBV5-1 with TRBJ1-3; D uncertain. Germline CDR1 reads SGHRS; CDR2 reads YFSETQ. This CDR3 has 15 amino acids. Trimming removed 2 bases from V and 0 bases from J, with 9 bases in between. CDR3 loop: CASSFLGFSGNTIYF. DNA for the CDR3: TGCGCCAGCAGCTTTTTGGGCTTCTCTGGAAACACCATATATTTT.

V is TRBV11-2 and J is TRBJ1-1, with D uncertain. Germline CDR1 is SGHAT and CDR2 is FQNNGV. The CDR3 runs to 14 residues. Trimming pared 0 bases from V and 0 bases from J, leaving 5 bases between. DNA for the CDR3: TGTGCCAGCAGCTTAGATTCGGTGAACACTGAAGCTTTCTTT. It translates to CASSLDSVNTEAFF. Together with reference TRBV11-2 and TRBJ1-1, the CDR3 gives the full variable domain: EAGVAQSPRYKIIEKRQSVAFWCNPISGHATLYWYQQILGQGPKLLIQFQNNGVVDDSQLPKDRFSAERLKGVDSTLKIQPAKLEDSAVYLCASSLDSVNTEAFFGQGTRLTVV.

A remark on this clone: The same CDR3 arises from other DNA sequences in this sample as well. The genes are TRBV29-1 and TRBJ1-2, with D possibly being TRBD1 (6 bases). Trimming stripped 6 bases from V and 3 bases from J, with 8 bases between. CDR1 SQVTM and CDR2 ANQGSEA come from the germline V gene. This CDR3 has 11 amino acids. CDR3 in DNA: TGCAGCGTCTACAGGGACTATGGCTACACCTTC. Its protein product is CSVYRDYGYTF.

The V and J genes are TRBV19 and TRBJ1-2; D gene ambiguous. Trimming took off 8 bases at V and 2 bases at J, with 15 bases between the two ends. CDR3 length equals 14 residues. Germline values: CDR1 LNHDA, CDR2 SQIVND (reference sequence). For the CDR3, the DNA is TGTGCCAGTCGCCCGGGCAGGCAAAACTATGGCTACACCTTC. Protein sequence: CASRPGRQNYGYTF.

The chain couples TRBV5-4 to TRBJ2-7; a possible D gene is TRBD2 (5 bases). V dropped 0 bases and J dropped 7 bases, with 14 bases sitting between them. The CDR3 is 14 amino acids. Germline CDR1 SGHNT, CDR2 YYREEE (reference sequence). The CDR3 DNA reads TGTGCCAGCAGCTTGGGGCTAGGAGAGGGTGAGCAGTACTTC. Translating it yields CASSLGLGEGEQYF. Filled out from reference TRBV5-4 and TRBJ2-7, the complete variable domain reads ETGVTQSPTHLIKTRGQQVTLRCSSQSGHNTVSWYQQALGQGPQFIFQYYREEENGRGNFPPRFSGLQFPNYSSELNVNALELDDSALYLCASSLGLGEGEQYFGPGTRLTVT.

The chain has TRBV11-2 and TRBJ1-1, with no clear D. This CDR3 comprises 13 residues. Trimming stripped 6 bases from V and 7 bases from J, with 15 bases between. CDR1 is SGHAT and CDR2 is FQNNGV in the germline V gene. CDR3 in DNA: TGTGCCAGCAGACCCCTGAGCCATAGTGAAGCTTTCTTT. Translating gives CASRPLSHSEAFF.

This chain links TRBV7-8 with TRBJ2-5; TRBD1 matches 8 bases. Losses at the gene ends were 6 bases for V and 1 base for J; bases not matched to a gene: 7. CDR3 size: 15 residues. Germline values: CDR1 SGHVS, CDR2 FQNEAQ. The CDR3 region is CASSSGQAIQETQYF. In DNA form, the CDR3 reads TGTGCCAGCAGTTCGGGACAGGCAATCCAAGAGACCCAGTACTTC. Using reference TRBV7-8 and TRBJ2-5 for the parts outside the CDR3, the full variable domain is GAGVSQSPRYKVAKRGQDVALRCDPISGHVSLFWYQQALGQGPEFLTYFQNEAQLDKSGLPSDRFFAERPEGSVSTLKIQRTQQEDSAVYLCASSSGQAIQETQYFGPGTRLLVL.

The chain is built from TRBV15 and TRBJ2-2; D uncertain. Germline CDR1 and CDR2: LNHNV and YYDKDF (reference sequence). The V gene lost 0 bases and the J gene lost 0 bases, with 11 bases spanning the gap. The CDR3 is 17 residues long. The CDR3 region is CATSREVGTSNTGELFF. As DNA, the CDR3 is TGTGCCACCAGCAGAGAGGTGGGAACATCGAACACCGGGGAGCTGTTTTTT.

CDR3 residues: CASSIGGPSTGELFF. CDR3 DNA sequence: TGTGCCAGTAGTATTGGGGGCCCTAGCACCGGGGAGCTGTTTTTT. The rearrangement joins TRBV19 to TRBJ2-2, with TRBD1 as a possible D gene (6 bases). This CDR3 is built from 15 residues. V lost 3 bases to trimming and J lost 4 bases, with 12 bases between them. Looked up from germline, CDR1 is LNHDA and CDR2 is SQIVND (reference sequence).